Listed below are T cell receptor beta chains from one sample, sequenced in a study of T-cell memory formation after mild COVID-19. Each CDR3 protein is one row after TCRdb ran MiXCR on the 5' RACE reads. The sample shows some 120,000 distinct CDR3 sequences, approximately 15% of them seen only once. Sequenced sample: PBMCs or a T cell subset sorted from them (not recorded which). Source of these receptors: an adult woman who had mild COVID-19 (a few samples of this study predate the infection). Cell type and time point are not known. The CDR3 runs from the conserved cysteine through the conserved F or W. The D gene is left open where the match is weak. Expanded clones get a size class; other rows say once, few or many, or leave the size out.

V gene	clone size	D gene	J gene	CDR3 DNA	CDR3 protein
TRBV7-9	.	TRBD1	TRBJ2-2	TGTGCCAGCAGCCGCGAGACAGGGGTGGACACCGGGGAGCTGTTTTTT	CASSRETGVDTGELFF
TRBV6-2/TRBV6-3	few	TRBD2	TRBJ2-1	TGTGCCAGCACCCCCTACCCGGGAGGCCCTAATGAGCAGTTCTTC	CASTPYPGGPNEQFF
TRBV5-1	.	.	TRBJ2-4	TGCGCCAGCAGCTTGGACAGGGCGGGAAACATTCAGTACTTC	CASSLDRAGNIQYF
TRBV11-3	few	.	TRBJ1-1	TGTGCCAGCAGCTTTGATGACGGGCTGAACACTGAAGCTTTCTTT	CASSFDDGLNTEAFF
TRBV5-1	.	.	TRBJ2-2	TGCGCCAGCAGCTTGGTGTCTAGCTATACCGGGGAGCTGTTTTTT	CASSLVSSYTGELFF
TRBV24-1	few	TRBD1	TRBJ1-2	TGTGCCACCAGTGAGGACAGGGTCGACTATGGCTACACCTTC	CATSEDRVDYGYTF
TRBV6-5	few	.	TRBJ1-1	TGTGCCAGCAGTTACACGTACATGAACACTGAAGCTTTCTTT	CASSYTYMNTEAFF
TRBV7-2	few	TRBD1	TRBJ1-2	TGTGCCAGCAGCACCGGACAGGGCGCTGCTTATGGCTACACCTTC	CASSTGQGAAYGYTF
TRBV12-3/TRBV12-4	few	.	TRBJ1-2	TGTGCCAGCAGTGGACAGATCGACCTCCCCTATGGCTACACCTTC	CASSGQIDLPYGYTF
TRBV9	few	TRBD2	TRBJ2-1	TGTGCCAGCAGCGCGGGACTAGCGGGGAGTGATGAGCAGTTCTTC	CASSAGLAGSDEQFF
TRBV29-1	.	TRBD2	TRBJ2-1	TGCAGCGTATCTAGCGGGAGAATCAATGAGAAGTTCTTC	CSVSSGRINEKFF
TRBV11-2	.	TRBD2	TRBJ2-3	TGTGCCAGCAGCTTAGATAGTTTCGGACTAGCCATCACAGATACGCAGTATTTT	CASSLDSFGLAITDTQYF
TRBV12-5	.	.	TRBJ2-1	TGTGCTAGTGGTTTGGCGGGACCTTCCTACAATGAGCAGTTCTTC	CASGLAGPSYNEQFF
TRBV4-1	.	TRBD1	TRBJ2-7	TGCGCCAGCAGCCAAGATGGACAGGCGGCCTACGAGCAGTACTTC	CASSQDGQAAYEQYF
TRBV20-1	.	.	TRBJ2-1	TGCAGTGCTAGCTTTCGGAGCTCCTACAATGAGCAGTTCTTC	CSASFRSSYNEQFF
TRBV24-1	.	TRBD1	TRBJ1-2	TGTGCCACCAGTGACGACAGGGGGGCTATTGGCTACACCTTC	CATSDDRGAIGYTF
TRBV3-1	few	TRBD2	TRBJ2-1	TGTGCCAGCAGCCACGTCCCTCCGGGACTAAGAGACAATGAGCAGTTCTTC	CASSHVPPGLRDNEQFF
TRBV4-2	.	.	TRBJ2-7	TGTGCCAGCAGCCCGGGCACAGGGAGAGGCTACGAGCAGTACTTC	CASSPGTGRGYEQYF
TRBV5-1	few	.	TRBJ2-7	TGCGCCAGCAGCTTGCCGCAAAGGGGCACCTACGAGCAGTACTTC	CASSLPQRGTYEQYF
TRBV18	.	.	TRBJ2-7	TGTGCCAGCTCACCGCCGGTGCTAAGCCTGGCGGCTCCCTACGAGCAGTACTTC	CASSPPVLSLAAPYEQYF
TRBV24-1	few	.	TRBJ1-5	TGTGCCACCAGTGATCGCCGGGAAAAAAATCAGCCCCAGCATTTT	CATSDRREKNQPQHF
TRBV24-1	.	TRBD2	TRBJ2-7	TGTGCCACCAGTGACCGAGCCGGGACTACCTACGAGCAGTACTTC	CATSDRAGTTYEQYF
TRBV12-3/TRBV12-4	few	.	TRBJ2-5	TGTGCCAGCAGTTTAGCTCGGTACCGGGAACCCCAGTACTTC	CASSLARYREPQYF
TRBV29-1	.	TRBD2	TRBJ2-7	TGCAGCGTTGAAGGAAGGACTAGCGGCTCCTACGAGCAGTACTTC	CSVEGRTSGSYEQYF
TRBV25-1	.	.	TRBJ2-3	TGTGCCAGCAGTGAACCGGGGGTTCGTAGCACAGATACGCAGTATTTT	CASSEPGVRSTDTQYF
TRBV6-5	.	TRBD1	TRBJ1-6	TGTGCCAGCAGTTACCGACAGGGGGATTCACCCCTCCACTTT	CASSYRQGDSPLHF
TRBV20-1	few	.	TRBJ2-3	TGCAGTGCTGCCCGGGGTGGCGCACACGAGCAGTATTTT	CSAARGGAHEQYF
TRBV13	few	.	TRBJ2-2	TGTGCCAGCAGCCTCGGGACGGTTGCAGACACCGGGGAGCTGTTTTTT	CASSLGTVADTGELFF
TRBV12-5	many	.	TRBJ2-7	TGTGCTAGTGGTGTCGCCACAGGGAAGCCCTCCTACGAGCAGTACTTC	CASGVATGKPSYEQYF
TRBV5-1	few	TRBD1	TRBJ2-7	TGCGCCAGCAGCACTCGACAGGGGGCTAACCCCTACGAGCAGTACTTC	CASSTRQGANPYEQYF
TRBV5-4	few	.	TRBJ1-1	TGTGCCAGCAGTCCGACCAGTTACACTGAAGCTTTCTTT	CASSPTSYTEAFF
TRBV10-3	.	TRBD1	TRBJ1-2	TGTGCCATCAGCTGGGACAGGGGACGGGATGGCTACACCTTC	CAISWDRGRDGYTF
TRBV9	.	TRBD1	TRBJ2-7	TGTGCCAGCAGCGTGGGACAGGGGGCCCACGAGCAGTACTTC	CASSVGQGAHEQYF
TRBV7-2	.	TRBD2	TRBJ2-3	TGTGCCAGCAGCTTAGGGGTTAGCGGGGGGGCAACAGATACGCAGTATTTT	CASSLGVSGGATDTQYF
TRBV27	few	TRBD2	TRBJ2-7	TGTGCCAGCACCAGTTCCCTGACTAGCGCGTCCTACGAGCAGTACTTC	CASTSSLTSASYEQYF
TRBV5-1	.	.	TRBJ2-1	TGCGCCAGCAGCATCCAGGGTTTCGAATACAATGAGCAGTTCTTC	CASSIQGFEYNEQFF